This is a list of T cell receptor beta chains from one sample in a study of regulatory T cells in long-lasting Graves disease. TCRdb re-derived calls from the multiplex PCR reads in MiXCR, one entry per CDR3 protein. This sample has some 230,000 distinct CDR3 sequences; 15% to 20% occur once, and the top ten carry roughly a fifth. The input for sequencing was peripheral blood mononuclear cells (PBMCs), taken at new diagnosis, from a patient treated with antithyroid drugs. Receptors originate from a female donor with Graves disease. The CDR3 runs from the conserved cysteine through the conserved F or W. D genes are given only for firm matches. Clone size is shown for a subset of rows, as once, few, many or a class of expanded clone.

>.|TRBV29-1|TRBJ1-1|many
CSALSGQSTEAFF
TGCAGCGCACTCTCCGGACAGAGCACTGAAGCTTTCTTT
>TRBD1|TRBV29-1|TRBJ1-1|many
CSVELRGGEAFF
TGCAGCGTCGAGCTCAGGGGGGGGGAAGCTTTCTTT
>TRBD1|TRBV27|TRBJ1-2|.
CASYRDRADGYTF
TGTGCCAGCTACCGGGACAGGGCTGATGGCTACACCTTC
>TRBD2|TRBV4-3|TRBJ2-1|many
CASSQFPGLAEGNEQFF
TGCGCCAGCAGCCAATTCCCGGGACTAGCCGAAGGCAATGAGCAGTTCTTC
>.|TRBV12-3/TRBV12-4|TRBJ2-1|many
CASSVHRGRLVQLEQFF
TGTGCCAGCAGCGTTCACCGGGGCAGACTAGTACAATTAGAGCAGTTCTTC
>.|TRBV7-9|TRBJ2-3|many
CASSLETRTQYF
TGTGCCAGCAGCTTGGAAACTCGTACGCAGTATTTT
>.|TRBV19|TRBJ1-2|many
CASSRRTYTGNIGYTF
TGTGCCAGTAGTAGGAGAACTTACACAGGGAATATCGGCTACACCTTC
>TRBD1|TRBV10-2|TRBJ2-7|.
CASSGDRDLSYEQYF
TGCGCCAGCAGTGGGGACAGGGACCTATCCTACGAGCAGTACTTC
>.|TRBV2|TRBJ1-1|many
CASRGLNTEAFF
TGTGCCAGCCGGGGGTTGAACACTGAAGCTTTCTTT
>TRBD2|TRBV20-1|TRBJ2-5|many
CSATRGSGTETQYF
TGCAGTGCTACAAGGGGTAGCGGGACGGAGACCCAGTACTTC
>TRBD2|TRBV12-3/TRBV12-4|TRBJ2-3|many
CASSARLAEEYTQYF
TGTGCCAGCAGCGCAAGACTAGCGGAAGAATATACGCAGTATTTT
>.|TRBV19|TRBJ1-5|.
CASSDSRQPQHF
TGTGCCAGTAGTGATAGTCGGCAGCCCCAGCATTTT
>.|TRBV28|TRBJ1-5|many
CASGPFLGLYQPQHF
TGTGCCAGCGGACCCTTTTTGGGGTTATATCAGCCCCAGCATTTT
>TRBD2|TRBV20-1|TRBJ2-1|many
CSARDSGRESYNEQFF
TGCAGTGCTAGGGACAGCGGGAGAGAATCCTACAATGAGCAGTTCTTC
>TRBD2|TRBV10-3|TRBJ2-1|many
CATSRAGAAYNEQFF
TGTGCCACCTCGAGAGCGGGAGCGGCCTACAATGAGCAGTTCTTC
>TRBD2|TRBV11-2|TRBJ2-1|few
CASSLDPAGGRSYNEQFF
TGTGCCAGCAGCTTAGATCCAGCGGGAGGCCGCTCCTACAATGAGCAGTTCTTC
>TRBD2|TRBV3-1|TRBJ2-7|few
CASSLVATSGVPYEQYF
TGTGCCAGCAGCCTCGTCGCGACTAGCGGGGTCCCCTACGAGCAGTACTTC
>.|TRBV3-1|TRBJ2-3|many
CASSQDPEGDTQYF
TGTGCCAGCAGCCAAGATCCGGAGGGAGATACGCAGTATTTT
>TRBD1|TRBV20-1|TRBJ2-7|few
CSASRWGQGTSYEQYF
TGCAGTGCTAGTCGGTGGGGACAGGGAACTTCCTACGAGCAGTACTTC